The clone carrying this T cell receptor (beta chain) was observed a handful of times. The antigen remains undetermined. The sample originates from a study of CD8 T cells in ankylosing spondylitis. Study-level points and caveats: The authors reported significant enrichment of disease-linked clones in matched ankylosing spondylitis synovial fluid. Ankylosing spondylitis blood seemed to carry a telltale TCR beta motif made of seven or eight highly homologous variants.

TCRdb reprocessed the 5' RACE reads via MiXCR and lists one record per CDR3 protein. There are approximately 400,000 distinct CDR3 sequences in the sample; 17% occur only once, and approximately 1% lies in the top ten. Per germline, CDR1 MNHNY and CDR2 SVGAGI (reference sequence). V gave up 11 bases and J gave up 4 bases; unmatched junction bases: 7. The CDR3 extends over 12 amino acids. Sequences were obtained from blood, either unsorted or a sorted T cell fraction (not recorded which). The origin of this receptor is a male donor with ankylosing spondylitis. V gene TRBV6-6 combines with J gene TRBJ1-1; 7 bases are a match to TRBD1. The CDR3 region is CASDRVGTEAFF. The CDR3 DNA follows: TGTGCCTCCGACAGGGTGGGCACTGAAGCTTTCTTT.